These 6 T cell receptor beta chains were all obtained from the same sample, sequenced in a study of T cells in Graves' hyperthyroidism and ophthalmopathy (dated by TCRdb to the late 2010s). Receptor amplification or capture employed multiplex PCR. The run used an Illumina HiSeq 2000. Amplification of TCR beta CDR3 regions was carried out from RNA transcripts. A first-round RT-PCR of the TCR CDR3 used the HTBI primer set with the Qiagen OneStep RT-PCR kit. TCRdb's own reprocessing of the public reads used fastp at Q25 and MiXCR and kept productive beta chains. Duplicate CDR3 protein sequences are folded into a single record with the most common DNA and genes. The sample yields fewer than 350,000 distinct CDR3 sequences; roughly 15% were counted once. The leading ten clones occupy roughly 7.7% of the sample. The sample consisted of blood. Receptors were obtained from a woman between 40 and 55 years old with Graves' hyperthyroidism.

This clonotype was counted many times. The chain is built from TRBV12-3 or TRBV12-4 and TRBJ2-3; D might be TRBD1 (6 bases). V shed 1 base and J shed 3 bases, with 8 bases lying between them. The CDR3 totals 14 residues. The CDR3 DNA is TGTGCCAGCAGTTTAGGGGGGACAACAGATACGCAGTATTTT. It yields the protein CASSLGGTTDTQYF.

This clonotype was seen repeatedly, ten times or more. V and J are TRBV20-1 and TRBJ2-5; 8 bases agree with TRBD2. Germline CDR1 is DFQATT and CDR2 is SNEGSKA (reference sequence). The CDR3 is made up of 14 amino acids. Trimming took 2 bases from V and 4 from J; bases not matched to a gene: 6. In DNA, the CDR3 is TGCAGTGCTAGATCGAGCGGGAGATCAGAGACCCAGTACTTC. Amino acids: CSARSSGRSETQYF.

Details on this clonotype: This may stem from a read error, because a much larger clone lies one nucleotide away. V and J are TRBV5-4 and TRBJ1-1, with 8 nucleotides matching TRBD1. The germline CDR1 and CDR2 sequences are SGHNT and YYREEE (reference sequence). The CDR3 spans 15 residues. The CDR3 DNA follows: TGTGCCAGCAGCGCGGGACAGGCCATGAACACTGAAGCTTTGTTT. It codes for CASSAGQAMNTEALF.

Of note for this clonotype: This may stem from a read error, because a much larger clone lies one nucleotide away. The chain couples TRBV5-4 to TRBJ2-1, with a tentative D call TRBD2 (6 bases). The V gene's germline CDR1 is SGHNT and CDR2 YYREEE (reference sequence). The CDR3 consists of 15 residues. CDR3 amino acids: CAGSSPGLRNNEQFF. Written as DNA, the CDR3 is TGTGCCGGCAGTTCACCGGGACTCCGTAACAATGAGCAGTTCTTC.

This clonotype was observed a handful of times. The chain recombines TRBV15 with TRBJ2-5, with a tentative D call TRBD2 (5 bases). Looked up from germline, CDR1 is LNHNV and CDR2 is YYDKDF (reference sequence). Trimming took off 4 bases at V and 4 bases at J, with 10 bases between the two ends. The CDR3 covers 13 residues. CDR3 sequence: CATSTIRGETQYF. DNA of the CDR3: TGTGCCACCAGCACCATACGGGGAGAGACCCAGTACTTC.

This clonotype occurred a few times. The CDR3 protein is CASSEDRASSYEQYF. DNA for the CDR3: TGTGCCAGCAGCGAGGACAGGGCGAGCTCCTACGAGCAGTACTTC. The chain carries TRBV7-9 and TRBJ2-7; 8 bases line up with TRBD1. This CDR3 spans 15 amino acids. Unmatched junction bases numbered 6, after V lost 5 bases and J lost 0 bases. CDR1 and CDR2 (germline): SEHNR, FQNEAQ (reference sequence).